A single sample gave rise to the 28 T cell receptor beta chains below, sequenced in a study of T cells after posttransplantation cyclophosphamide. Control samples came 1 year after myeloablative marrow transplants with methotrexate plus calcineurin inhibitor. TCRdb keeps only in-frame clones here, not all; method: immunoSEQ multiplex PCR. The sample lists roughly 21,000 clones; approximately 86% were seen once. The sequencing used PBMCs, collected approximately 360 days after allogeneic stem cell transplant with calcineurin inhibitor and methotrexate. The source is a female patient younger than 45 who received an allogeneic stem cell transplant from an unrelated donor, was CMV-positive, and had acute and chronic GVHD. The T cells may partly be graft donor cells.

This sequence joins TRBV10-1 and TRBJ1-4; D might be TRBD1 (5 bases). Trimming took 4 bases from V and 8 from J, leaving 14 bases between them. Looked up from germline, CDR1 is WNHNN and CDR2 is SYGVQD (reference sequence). The CDR3 length is 14 residues. The CDR3 region is CASSVGTLHEKLFF. The CDR3 DNA reads as TGCGCCAGCAGTGTCGGGACTCTCCACGAAAAACTGTTTTTT.

The chain uses TRBV27 and TRBJ1-2, with unresolved D. CDR1 is MNHEY and CDR2 is SMNVEV in the germline V gene (reference sequence). Trimming stripped 6 bases from V and 4 bases from J, with 9 bases between. The length of the CDR3 is 12 residues. This CDR3 reads CASREGFYGYTF. In DNA form, the CDR3 reads TGTGCCAGCAGGGAGGGATTCTATGGCTACACCTTC.

The genes are TRBV10-3 and TRBJ2-3; 8 bases are shared with TRBD2. After removal of 8 bases from V and 5 bases from J, the junction contained 6 bases not matched to a gene. The CDR3 has 13 residues. From germline, CDR1 is ENHRY and CDR2 SYGVKD. DNA of the CDR3: TGTGCCATCTCGGGGGGGCCGGGAGATACGCAGTATTTT. Residues: CAISGGPGDTQYF.

Points on this clone: Compared with germline, one end of the junction differs, possibly owing to a read error. The chain couples TRBV7-7 to TRBJ2-1; no firm D call. Germline CDR1 and CDR2: SSHAT and FNYEAQ (reference sequence). The CDR3 has 14 amino acids. CDR3 loop: CASSLGVGSGEQFF. CDR3 nucleotide sequence: TGTGCTAGCAGCTTAGGAGTTGGCTCGGGTGAGCAGTTCTTC. The whole variable domain, filled in from reference TRBV7-7 and TRBJ2-1, reads GAGVSQSPRYKVTKRGQDVTLRCDPISSHATLYWYQQALGQGPEFLTYFNYEAQPDKSGLPSDRFSAERPEGSISTLTIQRTEQRDSAMYRCASSLGVGSGEQFFGPGTRLTVL.

The rearrangement joins TRBV28 to TRBJ2-7; tentative D call: TRBD2 (6 bases). Germline CDR1 reads MDHEN; CDR2 reads SYDVKM. V was cut by 11 bases and J by 9 bases, with 29 bases left in between. This CDR3 is built from 15 residues. As DNA, the CDR3 is TGTGCCGCCTCACCGCGAGGTGACCGACTAGTGGTGCAGTACTTC. This translates into CAASPRGDRLVVQYF. Full variable domain (rest looked up from reference TRBV28 and TRBJ2-7): DVKVTQSSRYLVKRTGEKVFLECVQDMDHENMFWYRQDPGLGLRLIYFSYDVKMKEKGDIPEGYSVSREKKERFSLILESASTNQTSMYLCAASPRGDRLVVQYFGPGTRLTVT.

The chain carries TRBV19 and TRBJ2-4; TRBD1 agrees at 10 bases. V lost 5 bases, J lost 6 bases, and 7 bases stayed unmatched. Germline lookup yields CDR1 LNHDA and CDR2 SQIVND (reference sequence). The CDR3 spans 15 residues. The chain's CDR3 is CASSLAGTGVNIQYF. In DNA, the CDR3 is TGTGCCAGTAGTCTCGCCGGGACAGGGGTAAACATTCAGTACTTC.

The chain carries TRBV10-3 and TRBJ2-3, with TRBD2 matching 8 bases. Germline CDR1 and CDR2: ENHRY and SYGVKD. The V and J ends lost 9 bases and 2 bases, in that order; junction bases with no gene match: 7. The length of the CDR3 is 14 residues. The CDR3 spells CAITSGRPTDTQYF. As DNA, the CDR3 is TGTGCCATTACCAGCGGGAGACCCACAGATACGCAGTATTTT.

This chain uses TRBV5-1 with TRBJ2-5; D gene ambiguous. The CDR3 totals 12 residues. Germline V gene lookup returns CDR1 SGHRS and CDR2 YFSETQ. The V and J ends lost 2 bases and 4 bases respectively, with 6 bases between them. The CDR3 region has the DNA TGCGCCAGCAGCTTTAGCCGAGAGACCCAGTACTTC. Amino acid sequence: CASSFSRETQYF.

The V call is TRBV7-9, the J call TRBJ1-1; D gene unclear. The CDR3 runs to 13 residues. Germline V gene sequence: CDR1 SEHNR, CDR2 FQNEAQ (reference sequence). The V and J ends lost 0 bases and 7 bases respectively, with 9 bases between them. DNA of the CDR3: TGTGCCAGCAGCTTAGCTTTCCGGAGTGAAGCTTTCTTT. Translation gives CASSLAFRSEAFF.

This sequence joins TRBV5-6 and TRBJ2-5; perhaps TRBD2 as D (7 bases). This CDR3 is 14 amino acids long. Trimming took off 6 bases at V and 5 bases at J, with 17 bases between the two ends. Germline CDR1 reads SGHDT; CDR2 reads YYEEEE. The CDR3 DNA follows: TGTGCCAGCAATGACGCAGGGGAGGGGGAGACCCAGTACTTC. Translating gives CASNDAGEGETQYF.

The genes are TRBV6-5 and TRBJ1-2; 7 nucleotides agree with TRBD1. Germline V CDR1 and CDR2: MNHEY, SVGAGI. This CDR3 spans 13 amino acids. V shed 6 bases, J shed 3 bases, and the junction held 4 bases outside the gene matches. In nucleotides, the CDR3 is TGTGCCAGCAGGGGCAGGGGGGACTATGGCTACACCTTC. Protein product: CASRGRGDYGYTF.

This sequence joins TRBV7-2 and TRBJ1-2; tentatively, D is TRBD1 (6 bases). Germline values: CDR1 SGHTA, CDR2 FQGNSA. V dropped 5 bases and J dropped 4 bases, with 23 bases sitting between them. This CDR3 is 17 amino acids long. CDR3 sequence reads: CASSPGGGALGSYGYTF. CDR3 bases: TGTGCCAGCAGCCCTGGTGGGGGGGCGCTTGGGAGCTATGGCTACACCTTC.

The J gene is TRBJ2-7, the V gene TRBV18, with a weak D call TRBD1 (6 bases). The germline gives CDR1 KGHSH, CDR2 LQKENI. The CDR3 length is 17 residues. The V gene lost 1 base and the J gene lost 4 bases, with 20 bases spanning the gap. DNA of the CDR3: TGTGCCAGCTCACCACTCCGAGGGGGAGTGGGGGATTACGAGCAGTACTTC. Translated: CASSPLRGGVGDYEQYF.

V is TRBV28 and J is TRBJ1-6; D perhaps matches TRBD1 (6 bases). CDR1 and CDR2 from the germline V gene are MDHEN and SYDVKM. Trimming took off 7 bases at V and 7 bases at J, with 11 bases between the two ends. The CDR3 is 13 amino acids. The chain's CDR3 is CASKGQGNSPLHF. The CDR3, as DNA: TGTGCCAGCAAGGGTCAGGGGAATTCACCCCTCCACTTT.

This clone was picked up a small number of times. V usage is TRBV16 and J usage is TRBJ2-6, with D perhaps TRBD2 (5 bases). Germline loops: CDR1 KGHSY, CDR2 FQNENV. Between the trimmed V and J ends, which lost 0 bases and 3 bases, there was a span of 9 bases. This CDR3 is built from 16 residues. In nucleotides, the CDR3 is TGTGCCAGCAGCCAATCTCCCGGGGATGGGGCCAACGTCCTGACTTTC. Its translation is CASSQSPGDGANVLTF.

The chain combines TRBV7-9 with TRBJ1-1; the D gene is possibly TRBD1 (6 bases). V shed 1 base and J shed 6 bases, with 15 bases lying between them. The CDR3 is made up of 15 amino acids. Germline CDR1 reads SEHNR; CDR2 reads FQNEAQ (reference sequence). CDR3 in amino acids: CASSLGSGGRAEAFF. In DNA form, the CDR3 reads TGTGCCAGCAGCTTAGGGAGCGGGGGGCGGGCTGAAGCTTTCTTT. The whole variable domain, filled in from reference TRBV7-9 and TRBJ1-1, reads DTGVSQNPRHKITKRGQNVTFRCDPISEHNRLYWYRQTLGQGPEFLTYFQNEAQLEKSRLLSDRFSAERPKGSFSTLEIQRTEQGDSAMYLCASSLGSGGRAEAFFGQGTRLTVV.

The chain couples TRBV6-5 to TRBJ1-2; TRBD1 might be the D (6 bases). The ends were cut back, 4 bases at V and 4 bases at J, with 16 bases in the middle. The V gene's germline CDR1 is MNHEY and CDR2 SVGAGI. The CDR3 consists of 15 residues. This CDR3 reads CASSFSPGTTYGYTF. CDR3 DNA sequence: TGTGCCAGCAGTTTTTCCCCCGGGACAACCTATGGCTACACCTTC.

CDR3 in amino acids: CASSPRSGRVAGELFF. CDR3 nucleotide sequence: TGTGCCAGCAGCCCCAGAAGCGGGAGGGTCGCCGGGGAGCTGTTTTTT. V usage is TRBV11-2 and J usage is TRBJ2-2, with TRBD2 matching over 10 bases. The CDR3 is 16 residues long. Germline lookup yields CDR1 SGHAT and CDR2 FQNNGV. The ends lost 5 bases at V and 6 bases at J; junction bases unmatched: 9.

The gene calls are TRBV30 and TRBJ1-6, with D possibly matching TRBD1 (5 bases). V lost 1 base, J lost 4 bases, and 14 bases lay in between. CDR3 length: 16 residues. Germline V gene sequence: CDR1 GTSNPN, CDR2 SVGIG (reference sequence). This chain's CDR3 is CAWSALAGQYNSPLHF. The CDR3 DNA reads as TGTGCCTGGAGTGCCTTAGCGGGGCAGTATAATTCACCCCTCCACTTT.

This clone was counted between two and nine times. The chain is built from TRBV10-3 and TRBJ1-2; no clear D. Germline-derived CDR1 and CDR2 are ENHRY and SYGVKD. The CDR3 runs to 15 residues. V lost 2 bases to trimming and J lost 4 bases, with 14 bases between them. Here the CDR3 DNA reads TGTGCCATCAGTGAGCCCCAGGTAGGGAGCTATGGCTACACCTTC. Translation gives CAISEPQVGSYGYTF.

The chain joins TRBV10-3 to TRBJ1-4, with D maybe TRBD1 (5 bases). CDR3 length: 16 residues. CDR1 is ENHRY and CDR2 is SYGVKD in the germline V gene. Trimming shortened V by 6 bases and J by 0 bases, and 14 bases separated the two germline ends. The CDR3 DNA reads TGTGCCATCAGCTCCTCCGGACAAACAACTAATGAAAAACTGTTTTTT. Translation gives CAISSSGQTTNEKLFF.

The genes are TRBV29-1 and TRBJ2-3; D gene unclear. Deletions cut 4 bases from V and 4 bases from J, with 12 bases between. The CDR3 extends over 13 amino acids. The germline CDR1 and CDR2 sequences are SQVTM and ANQGSEA. The CDR3 spells CSVVLSLADTQYF. The CDR3 nucleotides read TGCAGCGTTGTATTGAGCCTAGCAGATACGCAGTATTTT.

V and J are TRBV21-1 and TRBJ2-4; TRBD2 reflects the table's D call only, with no check against the DNA. TRBV21-1 is a documented pseudogene. This CDR3 has 15 amino acids. The CDR3 DNA reads as TGTGCCAGCAGCACTCTACACGGGAAAGAGGGTATTCAGTACTTC. It codes for CASSTLHGKEGIQYF.

The chain joins TRBV28 to TRBJ2-1, with 8 bases lining up with TRBD1. Losses at the gene ends were 5 bases for V and 4 bases for J; bases not matched to a gene: 7. This CDR3 is built from 15 residues. Germline CDR1 MDHEN, CDR2 SYDVKM. DNA for the CDR3: TGTGCCAGCAGTGATAGACAGGGGTTTTACAATGAGCAGTTCTTC. Its translation is CASSDRQGFYNEQFF.

Here the CDR3 reads CASKMGASTDTQYF. The DNA for the CDR3 is TGTGCCAGCAAAATGGGGGCTAGCACAGATACGCAGTATTTT. This rearrangement joins TRBV2 to TRBJ2-3; D perhaps matches TRBD1 (6 bases). CDR3 length equals 14 residues. V lost 7 bases and J lost 0, with 11 bases in between. Germline V gene lookup returns CDR1 SNHLY and CDR2 FYNNEI.

The chain joins TRBV27 to TRBJ2-3; D is possibly TRBD2 (5 bases). This CDR3 is built from 14 residues. CDR1 MNHEY and CDR2 SMNVEV come from the germline V gene (reference sequence). The V gene lost 1 base and the J gene lost 5 bases, with 10 bases spanning the gap. The CDR3 protein is CASSLFYREDTQYF. In DNA, the CDR3 is TGTGCCAGCAGTTTATTCTACCGGGAAGATACGCAGTATTTT.

This clone was seen just once. The genes are TRBV5-1 and TRBJ1-1; 10 bases match TRBD1. V was clipped by 4 bases and J by 5 bases; unmatched bases: 8. Germline V gene lookup returns CDR1 SGHRS and CDR2 YFSETQ. This CDR3 has 15 amino acids. This CDR3 reads CASSLDGQGETEAFF. The DNA for the CDR3 is TGCGCCAGCAGCCTCGATGGACAGGGGGAGACTGAAGCTTTCTTT.

This sequence joins TRBV6-5 and TRBJ2-7, with D perhaps matching TRBD1 (6 bases). The germline V gene has CDR1 MNHEY and CDR2 SVGAGI. The V and J ends lost 8 bases and 2 bases respectively, with 16 bases between them. The CDR3 contains 14 residues. CDR3 sequence (DNA): TGTGCCAGCTCGAAGGGGTCAGGGGCCTACGAGCAGTACTTC. Translating gives CASSKGSGAYEQYF.